This entry lists 14 T cell receptor beta chains sequenced from one sample in a study of blood T cell repertoires in COVID-19. The repertoire was sequenced with immunoSEQ multiplex PCR; TCRdb's copy has only in-frame clones and lacks some. The table has roughly 190,000 clones, about 77% seen once; the top ten hold about 15%. What was sequenced was PBMCs or T cells enriched from blood (not recorded which). The receptor set was obtained from a woman between 50 and 59 years old with acute COVID-19.

The CDR3 sequence is CASSTRNRQLLYGYTF. CDR3 coding DNA: TGTGCCAGTAGTACCCGGAACCGACAGCTTCTCTATGGCTACACCTTC. The genes are TRBV19 and TRBJ1-2; D is perhaps TRBD1 (5 bases). The length of the CDR3 is 16 residues. From germline, CDR1 is LNHDA and CDR2 SQIVND (reference sequence). V gave up 4 bases and J gave up 4 bases, with 19 bases separating them.

This chain joins TRBV7-9 and TRBJ1-4, with D uncertain. The germline gives CDR1 SEHNR, CDR2 FQNEAQ (reference sequence). This CDR3 region has 13 residues. The V and J ends lost 5 bases and 1 base respectively, with 5 bases between them. CDR3 loop: CASSQKTNEKLFF. The CDR3 DNA is TGTGCCAGCAGCCAAAAAACTAATGAAAAACTGTTTTTT.

The rearrangement uses TRBV6-5 and TRBJ2-1; 10 nucleotides agree with TRBD2. Germline V gives CDR1 MNHEY, CDR2 SVGAGI. The CDR3 has 16 residues. Unmatched junction bases numbered 8, after V lost 0 bases and J lost 9 bases. This chain's CDR3 is CASSYSSGLATSEQFF. For the CDR3, the DNA is TGTGCCAGCAGTTACTCGTCGGGACTAGCGACTAGTGAGCAGTTCTTC.

Only a few counts were recorded for this clone. CDR3 sequence (DNA): TGTGCCACCAGCGCACACCGATCCAATCAGCCCCAGCATTTT. Its translation: CATSAHRSNQPQHF. The chain couples TRBV15 to TRBJ1-5; D is ambiguous. Trimming left V 5 bases short and J 3 bases short, with 11 bases between. The CDR3 has 14 amino acids. Germline CDR1 LNHNV, CDR2 YYDKDF (reference sequence).

CDR3 amino acids: CASSPLWSQGRDEKLFF. CDR3 nucleotides: TGTGCCAGCTCACCACTTTGGTCGCAGGGGCGGGATGAAAAACTGTTTTTT. The chain combines TRBV18 with TRBJ1-4; possible D gene TRBD1, 6 bases. The CDR3 spans 17 residues. Germline lookup yields CDR1 KGHSH and CDR2 LQKENI. V was shortened by 1 base and J by 6 bases, with 18 bases between the two germline ends.

This chain connects TRBV24-1 to TRBJ2-5, with 7 nucleotides matching TRBD1. V was clipped by 7 bases and J by 4 bases; unmatched bases: 5. The CDR3 is made up of 13 amino acids. Germline CDR1 is KGHDR and CDR2 is SFDVKD. This chain's CDR3 is CATRPTGTETQYF. The DNA of the CDR3 is TGTGCCACCAGACCGACAGGGACAGAGACCCAGTACTTC.

The chain combines TRBV6-5 with TRBJ1-4, with TRBD1 matching over 9 bases. Germline lookup yields CDR1 MNHEY and CDR2 SVGAGI. The CDR3 contains 14 residues. Trimming removed 6 bases from V and 6 bases from J; junction bases left unmatched: 5. CDR3 sequence (DNA): TGTGCCAGCAGCCGGGACAGGGTATATGAAAAACTGTTTTTT. It specifies CASSRDRVYEKLFF.

This chain connects TRBV30 to TRBJ1-2; unclear D gene. The CDR3 has 11 amino acids. The V end was cut by 1 base, the J end by 4 bases, with 4 bases between. Germline CDR1 and CDR2: GTSNPN and SVGIG (reference sequence). CDR3 nucleotide sequence: TGTGCCTGGAGTGCCCTCTATGGCTACACCTTC. Encoded protein: CAWSALYGYTF.

The genes are TRBV11-1 and TRBJ1-1, with D uncertain. V lost 5 bases and J lost 4, with 14 bases in between. CDR3 length: 14 residues. Germline-derived CDR1 and CDR2 are SGHAT and FQDESV (reference sequence). The CDR3 sequence is CASSRVEGGTEAFF. The CDR3 DNA reads TGTGCCAGCAGCCGGGTGGAGGGCGGCACTGAAGCTTTCTTT.

The chain recombines TRBV11-2 with TRBJ2-7; TRBD1 matches 10 bases. Germline V gene data show CDR1 as SGHAT and CDR2 as FQNNGV. With 4 bases clipped from V and 1 base from J, the junction kept 7 bases outside the gene matches. The CDR3 totals 16 residues. Here the CDR3 reads CASSWHRDRGSYEQYV. The CDR3 DNA sequence: TGTGCCAGCAGCTGGCACCGGGACAGGGGTTCCTACGAGCAGTACGTC.

The CDR3 nucleotides are TGTGCCAGCCGCCCCCCGGGTATTGATGGAAACACCATATATTTT. Amino acids: CASRPPGIDGNTIYF. The gene calls are TRBV25-1 and TRBJ1-3; D unclear. Trimming took off 8 bases at V and 3 bases at J, with 17 bases between the two ends. The CDR3 runs 15 residues. The germline V gene encodes CDR1 MGHDK and CDR2 SYGVNS.

The rearrangement links TRBV5-1 to TRBJ2-5; D possibly corresponds to TRBD2 (5 bases). The germline V gene encodes CDR1 SGHRS and CDR2 YFSETQ. The CDR3 extends over 15 amino acids. Trimming removed 0 bases at V and 2 bases at J, with 11 bases between. As DNA, the CDR3 is TGCGCCAGCAGCTTGGGCGGCGACTATCAAGAGACCCAGTACTTC. The encoded protein is CASSLGGDYQETQYF.

The J gene is TRBJ2-2, the V gene TRBV19; 10 nucleotides line up with TRBD2. Germline CDR1 LNHDA, CDR2 SQIVND (reference sequence). This CDR3 has 14 residues. The J segment lost 7 bases and the V segment lost 5 bases, leaving 4 bases of the junction unmatched. Written as DNA, the CDR3 is TGTGCCAGTAGTCCAGCGGGGGGGATCGGGGAGCTGTTTTTT. The encoded protein is CASSPAGGIGELFF.

The chain carries TRBV27 and TRBJ2-7, with a weak D call TRBD1 (6 bases). The CDR3 covers 16 residues. Trimming shortened V by 4 bases and J by 2 bases, and 18 bases separated the two germline ends. Germline CDR1 MNHEY, CDR2 SMNVEV (reference sequence). In nucleotides, the CDR3 is TGTGCCAGCAGTTACCGCACAGGGCGTCCCCCCTACGAGCAGTACGTC. Its protein is CASSYRTGRPPYEQYV.